The T cell receptor beta chain described here comes from a study of blood T cell repertoires in COVID-19. Turning to the study itself: The United States, Italy and Spain were the sources of the acute and convalescent COVID-19 samples.

Repertoires were generated with immunoSEQ multiplex PCR, while TCRdb's copy carries only in-frame clones and drops some. The sample contains under 350,000 clones, 85% of which appear only once. The CDR3 is 17 residues long. With 2 bases removed from V and 5 bases from J, the gap between germline ends came to 21 bases. The germline gives CDR1 LNHDA, CDR2 SQIVND (reference sequence). The sample comprised peripheral blood. This TCR was sampled from a human donor in a cohort sampled during active COVID-19. J is TRBJ1-1 and V is TRBV19, with D perhaps TRBD1 (5 bases). CDR3 region: CASSIRGRGIDRTEAFF. The DNA of the CDR3 is TGTGCCAGTAGTATAAGGGGCCGGGGGATCGATAGGACTGAAGCTTTCTTT.